This T cell receptor (beta chain) was identified in a study of blood T cell repertoires in COVID-19. Turning to the study itself: Sample material is recorded as cDNA or gDNA derived from T cells, B-cell-depleted T cells, or PBMCs.

In the original processing: Reference gene primers were amplified, and this amplification served to estimate nucleated cell counts. The repertoire was sequenced with immunoSEQ multiplex PCR; TCRdb's copy has only in-frame clones and lacks some. V and J calls and clone size come straight from that table; D and trimming were deduced from the DNA. The table shows approximately 170,000 clones, with about 80% occurring only once. The CDR3 covers 13 residues. Germline V CDR1 and CDR2: SGHRS, YFSETQ. The V end was cut by 0 bases, the J end by 7 bases, with 11 bases between. The sequence derives from a man aged 65 to 79 with active or convalescent COVID-19. The V call is TRBV5-1, the J call TRBJ2-7; no clear D gene. The sequencing input was peripheral blood. This CDR3 is CASSLAGLWEQYF. CDR3 DNA sequence: TGCGCCAGCAGCTTGGCCGGGTTGTGGGAGCAGTACTTC.